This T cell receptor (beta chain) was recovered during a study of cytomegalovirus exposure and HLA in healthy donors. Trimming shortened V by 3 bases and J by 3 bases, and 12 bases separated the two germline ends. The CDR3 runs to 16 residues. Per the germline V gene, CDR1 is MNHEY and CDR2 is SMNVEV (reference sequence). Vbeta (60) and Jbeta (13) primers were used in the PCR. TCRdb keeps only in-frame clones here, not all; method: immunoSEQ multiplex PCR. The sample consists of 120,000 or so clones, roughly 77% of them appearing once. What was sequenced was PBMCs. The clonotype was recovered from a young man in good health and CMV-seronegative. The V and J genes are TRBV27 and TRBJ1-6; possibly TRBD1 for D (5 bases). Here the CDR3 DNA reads TGTGCCAGCAGTTTCCAGGGCCAGGGCTATAATTCACCCCTCCACTTT. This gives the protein CASSFQGQGYNSPLHF.